The present TCR beta chain was sequenced within a study of T cell responses to AZD1222 COVID-19 vaccine. Regarding the study as a whole: No day 14 peak samples; only post-peak repertoires were characterized. Reportedly, close to half of spike-specific TCRs are directed against unmutated variant regions.

Combined were second doses at about 4 or about 12 weeks. A note on this clone: The antigen remains unidentified.

Only in-frame clones appear in the TCRdb table, and some are missing; sequencing was by immunoSEQ multiplex PCR. The table records about 140,000 clones, roughly 93% of them present only once. The CDR3 is 15 amino acids. CDR1 and CDR2 from the germline V gene are LGHNA and YNFKEQ. Trimming removed 0 bases at V and 4 bases at J, with 9 bases between. This clonotype originated in an adult who received the AZD1222 COVID-19 vaccine. The source material was peripheral blood, sampled 28 days after the second AZD1222 dose. The chain is built from TRBV4-2 and TRBJ2-2, with D maybe TRBD2 (6 bases). The CDR3 loop is CASSQDGGGTGELFF. Here the CDR3 DNA reads TGTGCCAGCAGCCAAGATGGGGGAGGCACCGGGGAGCTGTTTTTT.